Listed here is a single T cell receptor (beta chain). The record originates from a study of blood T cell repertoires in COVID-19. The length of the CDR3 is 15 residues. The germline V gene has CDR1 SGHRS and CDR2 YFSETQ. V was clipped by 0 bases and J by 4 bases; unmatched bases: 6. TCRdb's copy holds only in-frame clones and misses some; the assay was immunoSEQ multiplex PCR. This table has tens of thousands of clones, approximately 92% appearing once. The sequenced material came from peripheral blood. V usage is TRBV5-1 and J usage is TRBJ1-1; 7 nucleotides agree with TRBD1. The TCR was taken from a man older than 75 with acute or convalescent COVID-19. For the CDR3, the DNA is TGCGCCAGCAGCTTGGCCAAGGGGGCTGGCACTGAAGCTTTCTTT. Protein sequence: CASSLAKGAGTEAFF.